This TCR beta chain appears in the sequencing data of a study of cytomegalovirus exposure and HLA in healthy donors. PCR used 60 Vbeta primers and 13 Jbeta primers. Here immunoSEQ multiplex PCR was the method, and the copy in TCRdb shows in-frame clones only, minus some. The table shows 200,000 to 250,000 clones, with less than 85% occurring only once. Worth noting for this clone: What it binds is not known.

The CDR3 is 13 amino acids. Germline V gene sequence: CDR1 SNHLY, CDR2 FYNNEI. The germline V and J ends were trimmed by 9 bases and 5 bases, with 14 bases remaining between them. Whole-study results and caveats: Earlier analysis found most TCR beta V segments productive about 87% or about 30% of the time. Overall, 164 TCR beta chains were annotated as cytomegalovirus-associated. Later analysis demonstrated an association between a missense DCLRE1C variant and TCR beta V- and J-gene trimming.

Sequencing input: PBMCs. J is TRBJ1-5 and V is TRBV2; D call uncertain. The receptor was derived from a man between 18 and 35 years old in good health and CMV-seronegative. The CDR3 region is CASGPFRDQPQHF. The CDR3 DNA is TGTGCCAGTGGCCCCTTCCGGGATCAGCCCCAGCATTTT.